A single TCR beta chain is shown here with its context. The target antigen is unknown. This specimen comes from a study of metastatic and nonmetastatic thyroid tumors. Across the whole study: The authors compared repertoires across blood and tumor or nodule tissue from malignant and benign thyroid patients. Findings of the study overall: Reports indicated that malignant thyroid tumors showed significantly higher TCR beta diversity than benign nodules did, in blood and tumor.

V lost 3 bases and J lost 3; bases outside the gene matches: 8. This CDR3 has 15 residues. Germline V CDR1 and CDR2: KGHSH, LQKENI. TCRdb re-analyzed the PCR reads using MiXCR. The sample comprises 21,000 or so clones, approximately 11% of which are singletons, and under 30% rests with the top ten. The entire patient cohort was treatment-naive prior to thyroid surgery. The sample taken for sequencing was blood. This clonotype was obtained from a female donor with papillary thyroid cancer or a benign thyroid nodule (not recorded which). Some clones in this sample may be carry-over from other donors' samples. The chain links TRBV18 to TRBJ2-7; TRBD1 matches 7 bases. The CDR3 DNA reads as TGTGCCAGCTCACCTGGGACAGATCCCTTCTACGAGCAGTACTTC. It encodes CASSPGTDPFYEQYF.